This T cell receptor beta chain was recorded in a study of T cell changes during pregnancy in multiple sclerosis. This clone is judged medium-sized. The J segment lost 5 bases and the V segment lost 7 bases, leaving 8 bases of the junction unmatched. The CDR3 is 15 residues long. The germline V gene encodes CDR1 SGHTA and CDR2 FQGNSA. Here immunoSEQ multiplex PCR was the method, and the copy in TCRdb shows in-frame clones only, minus some. The sample consists of about 38,000 clones, roughly 90% of them appearing once. This specimen consisted of CD8+ T cells from peripheral blood mononuclear cells, obtained in the third trimester of pregnancy. The clonotype originates from a female donor with multiple sclerosis, enrolled in a pregnancy study. V gene TRBV7-2 combines with J gene TRBJ2-1, with TRBD2 matching 10 bases. In DNA, the CDR3 is TGTGCCAGCAACAATGCCGGGACTAGCGACAATGAGCAGTTCTTC. Translating gives CASNNAGTSDNEQFF.